The entry below gives a single T cell receptor (beta chain) sequence along with its context. What this receptor recognizes is not known. No base quality information exists; no much larger clone differs at one position. This sample was taken from a study of cytomegalovirus exposure and HLA in healthy donors (dated by TCRdb to between 2016 and 2019). For context, the study as a whole: In an earlier analysis of 550 to 750 of the donors, 276 Gb of sequence data and just under 120 million unique TCR beta sequences from about 179 million T cells were reported. The later analysis used no new phenotypic data to find candidate immune exposures, relying instead on TCR beta sequences and their occurrence across donors. Across some 400 genotyped donors of the cohort, an average of approximately 240,000 unique TCR beta nucleotide sequences per donor were sequenced, and approximately 17% of those sequences were non-productive. The study profiled the T cell repertoires of 550 to 700 subjects by immunosequencing and related them to cytomegalovirus serostatus. Because of strong linkage in the cohort, five DR-DQ haplotypes were treated as single units for association and clustering. HLA typing covered class I and class II loci at four-digit resolution. A later genetic analysis used genome-wide SNP genotypes for about 65% of the roughly 670 donors, treating that subset as a discovery cohort. A later analysis re-examined previously published TCR beta repertoires from more than 650 donors and added high-resolution HLA genotyping to investigate patterns of TCR occurrence. All discovery cohort repertoires had been generated using a single sequencing platform. An earlier analysis of several hundred of the donors applied high-throughput TCR beta sequencing to assess whether each TCR beta V gene segment acted as functional or pseudogenic. An early release that covered roughly 600 HLA-typed donors contained around 300 gigabases of sequencing data and 75 million to 100 million unique TCR sequences. The study aimed to test whether cataloging public T cell receptors could reveal signatures of past pathogen exposure. The genetic ancestry cluster associated with self-reported Caucasian donors included 81% of the roughly 410 genotyped donors. Besides the first cohort of roughly 660 subjects, a separate validation cohort made up of 120 or so different subjects was used. Typing coverage varied by locus: roughly 620-640 donors for A, B, C, DRB1 and DQB1; roughly 520 for DQA1; around 570 for DPA1; about 450 for DPB1. Donor age, sex, ethnicity and CMV serostatus were collected together with the repertoire data. The study combined high-throughput TCR immunosequencing, statistical association of individual TCRs with disease status, and machine learning to predict cytomegalovirus infection status. Findings and caveats that apply to the study as a whole: For the cohort, immune exposure information was limited to CMV serostatus. Because HLA typing was unavailable for some donors at each locus, only the typed subset was used in association tests. Only TCR beta chains were sequenced in this cohort, and the absence of alpha or paired-chain data limited detectable features. A later analysis reported that several top co-occurrence clusters appeared linked to parvovirus B19, influenza, CMV and Epstein-Barr virus. Correlated functional status among segregating V segments might be attributable to linkage disequilibrium, but an unknown experimental factor could not be ruled out. Strong co-occurrence of HLA alleles, especially DR and DQ, made assigning TCR associations to individual alleles difficult. Compared with the roughly 700-donor mean, donors in an Asian-associated ancestry cluster had fewer N-insertions in productive TCRs, according to a later genetic analysis. The presence/absence analyses assumed that sequencing depth was roughly uniform across donors, and that assumption may not be true. In an earlier analysis of about 600 of the donors, most TCR beta V segments appeared in productive rearrangements about 87% or about 30% of the time, broadly matching IMGT annotations. In a later analysis, HLA-associated TCR beta chains showed more clonal expansion and lower generation probabilities than non-associated chains that were equally common. A further reported finding was that TCR beta sequences accurately predicted the HLA-A and HLA-B alleles for most subjects in the first cohort. In the study, roughly 160 TCR beta chains were listed as associated with cytomegalovirus. A group of highly shared sequence variants was considered likely to be a technical artifact of the sequencing pipeline. In both the original and validation cohorts, the classifier was reported to diagnose cytomegalovirus status with high specificity and sensitivity. In a later analysis, most CMV-associated TCR beta chains were found to appear HLA-restricted, with HLA associations seemingly driven largely by CMV exposure. Over 15 rarely observed V segments, including chromosome 9 orphons, were excluded from the earlier analysis of about 600 of the donors because counts were too low. In a later analysis, the rate of TCR association differed among HLA loci, with DRB1 alleles having the most associated TCRs and HLA-C alleles having the fewest. A later analysis associated 15,000 to 20,000 TCR beta sequences with specific HLA alleles at a false discovery rate of 0.05. In vitro tests confirmed that a few of the cytomegalovirus-associated TCR beta chains recognize cytomegalovirus antigens. It was suggested by the authors that the approach could potentially be generalized to other disease states and immunological phenotypes. An association between a missense DCLRE1C variant and V-gene and J-gene trimming of TCR beta chains was found in a later genetic analysis and replicated in an independent cohort. Most TCR sequences were seen in very few donors, while some public TCRs were found in many individuals.

The cohort consisted of more than 650 healthy bone marrow donors. At the time of sampling, all cohort members were nominally healthy, though unrecorded immune exposures were likely present. The donor was CMV seropositive and belonged to the group of around 300 seropositive cohort members. A peripheral blood sample was provided by each donor, and peripheral blood mononuclear cells were used for TCR beta sequencing. Genomic DNA was extracted from the blood cell samples with the Qiagen DNeasy Blood Extraction Kit. Receptors were amplified or captured by the immunoSEQ multiplex PCR assay. A mixture of 60 forward primers for TCR Vbeta segments and 13 reverse primers for TCR Jbeta segments was used in the multiplex PCR. The CDR3 region of rearranged TCR beta genes was amplified from genomic DNA with a multiplex PCR assay. The Illumina HiSeq System was used to sequence the amplified TCR beta libraries as 87-base-pair reads. Regarding the original processing steps: Across the 670 or so repertoires, a later analysis counted tens of millions of unique TCR beta chains, 8.5 million to 12 million of which were shared by at least two donors. A nearest-neighbor algorithm error-corrected the raw reads and collapsed the reads into unique sequences, merging closely related sequences to remove PCR and sequencing errors. Alignment of CDR3 sequences to IMGT reference sequences was used to assign V, D and J gene segments. For a sequence to be retained, a match of at least six nucleotides to both a V gene segment and a J gene segment was required. A rearrangement counted as productive if the CDR3 had no stop codons and remained in frame with V and J, and every other rearrangement counted as non-productive. CDR3 was defined by IMGT convention, running from the second conserved V-encoded cysteine to the conserved J-encoded phenylalanine. Sequences without an unambiguous match to a single V gene segment were excluded from the earlier analysis of about 600 of the donors. In an earlier analysis of several hundred of the donors, V segments were called functional above 56.7% productive rearrangements and were called segregating when the between-donor standard deviation exceeded 5%. A statistical classification framework was built to diagnose cytomegalovirus status from the catalog of TCR beta chain sequences. In a later analysis, TCR nucleotide sequences were compared against IMGT/GENE-DB human TR gene sequences so that V and J genes could be assigned. Using the TCRdist pipeline, a later analysis assigned CDR3 sequences along with most-parsimonious VDJ recombination scenarios. In a later analysis, every TCR beta chain was defined by the combination of its CDR3 amino acid sequence and its V-gene family, and reads without a unique V-gene family were dropped. In a later analysis, some 600 highly shared, low-generation-probability nucleotide sequences were removed to address suspected cross-contamination and a sequencing artifact. For each public chain, a later analysis derived a clonal expansion index from normalized ranks of inferred template counts within each repertoire. In a later analysis, generation probabilities were computed with a VDJ recombination model fitted to out-of-frame rearrangements, and the resulting probabilities were checked against IGoR. A later analysis scored TCR-TCR, TCR-HLA and TCR-CMV co-occurrence with hypergeometric tests, applying a repertoire-size bias correction to TCR pairs. False discovery rates were estimated in a later analysis by permuting HLA or CMV assignments 20 times. A later analysis grouped co-occurring TCRs with DBSCAN, adding TCRdist sequence similarity when clustering within HLA-allele-positive subsets. Repertoires with fewer than 30,000 or more than 120,000 public chains were left out of co-occurrence clustering, as were four to six repertoires with anomalous nucleotide sharing. This immuneACCESS table, as held by TCRdb, lists in-frame sequences with V and J called but not all clones. Of the missing ones, under half trace to an unresolved V gene in checked studies; the others have no known cause. That table is the source of V, J and clone size, and D and trimming were worked out from the DNA. The sample yields more than 150,000 clones; 70% to 90% were counted once. Just over 2% of the sample comes from the top ten.

The TCR sequence derives from a woman in her late teens or twenties in good health and CMV-seropositive. Input material: PBMCs.

The CDR3 loop reads CASSLLGQEETQYF. The DNA is as follows: TGTGCCAGCAGTTTACTAGGACAAGAAGAGACCCAGTACTTC. The chain is encoded by TRBV28 joined to TRBJ2-5; TRBD1 is a weak D gene call, 5 bases matching. Counted from cysteine to phenylalanine, this CDR3 has 14 amino acids. CDR3 DNA is the only sequence kept; it has 42 bases, read in frame from the first base. V drops 2 bases and J drops 3 bases, leaving 10 bases in between. CDR1 is given as MDHEN and CDR2 as SYDVKM, both from the germline V gene. Beyond the CDR3, the reference TRBV28 and TRBJ2-5 genes provide the residues; the full variable domain reads: DVKVTQSSRYLVKRTGEKVFLECVQDMDHENMFWYRQDPGLGLRLIYFSYDVKMKEKGDIPEGYSVSREKKERFSLILESASTNQTSMYLCASSLLGQEETQYFGPGTRLLVL.